The 27 T cell receptor beta chains given below trace back to one sample, sequenced in a study of shared clonotypes between healthy human individuals. Method: immunoSEQ multiplex PCR; TCRdb's copy keeps in-frame clones and lacks some. The sample lists about 380,000 clones, about 96% occurring once. Input material: memory CD8+ T cells sorted from blood. As for subset: CD45RO+ cells pooled with CCR7-negative TemRA cells. The source of these receptors is a man aged 30 to 39 in good health.

This clone was counted once. This chain uses TRBV21-1 with TRBJ1-5; TRBD1, the D gene given by the table, was not confirmed from the DNA. TRBV21-1 has pseudogene status. The CDR3 is 15 amino acids. The CDR3 loop reads CASSKRGYSNQPQHF. In nucleotides, the CDR3 is TGTGCCAGCAGCAAAAGGGGTTATAGCAATCAGCCCCAGCATTTT.

V and J are TRBV6-5 and TRBJ2-7; 7 positions match TRBD1. With V trimmed by 7 bases and J by 1 base, 7 bases remained unmatched. Germline CDR1 MNHEY, CDR2 SVGAGI. This CDR3 has 14 residues. The CDR3 here is CASTQRQGSYEQYF. DNA for the CDR3: TGTGCCAGCACCCAACGACAGGGTTCCTACGAGCAGTACTTC.

The chain links TRBV30 to TRBJ1-5, with D perhaps TRBD1 (6 bases). Germline V lookup: CDR1 GTSNPN, CDR2 SVGIG (reference sequence). The CDR3 is 16 residues long. V dropped 1 base and J dropped 5 bases, with 18 bases sitting between them. The CDR3 region is CAWSAGIGQLDQPQHF. Here the CDR3 DNA reads TGTGCCTGGAGTGCAGGAATCGGACAGTTAGATCAGCCCCAGCATTTT.

J is TRBJ1-2 and V is TRBV6-5; D perhaps matches TRBD1 (5 bases). The CDR3 covers 13 residues. The ends were cut back, 9 bases at V and 5 bases at J, with 16 bases in the middle. Germline CDR1 is MNHEY and CDR2 is SVGAGI. The CDR3 DNA reads as TGTGCCAGTTGGGCAGGGTTTAGATATGGCTACACCTTC. Its translation is CASWAGFRYGYTF.

CDR3 coding DNA: TGTGCCAGCAGCATCTCTGGGGCCAACGTCCTGACTTTC. Translation gives CASSISGANVLTF. The V call is TRBV7-9, the J call TRBJ2-6; D is unresolved. CDR3 size: 13 residues. Per the germline V gene, CDR1 is SEHNR and CDR2 is FQNEAQ (reference sequence). With 5 bases removed from V and 0 bases from J, the gap between germline ends came to 2 bases.

The CDR3 sequence: CATEGTGQNTGELFF. Written as DNA, the CDR3 is TGTGCCACGGAAGGGACAGGCCAGAACACCGGGGAGCTGTTTTTT. This sequence joins TRBV10-3 and TRBJ2-2, with 8 bases lining up with TRBD1. The CDR3 loop spans 15 amino acids. The V gene's germline CDR1 is ENHRY and CDR2 SYGVKD. V gave up 10 bases and J gave up 1 base; unmatched junction bases: 8.

The chain combines TRBV6-5 with TRBJ1-2; TRBD1 agrees at 9 bases. V lost 3 bases, J lost 8 bases, and 7 bases stayed unmatched. Germline V gene data show CDR1 as MNHEY and CDR2 as SVGAGI. This CDR3 is built from 14 residues. CDR3 DNA: TGTGCCAGCAGTTATATACAGGGGGCGCGGGGCTACACCTTC. Amino acids: CASSYIQGARGYTF.

The V gene is TRBV7-9, the J gene TRBJ2-3; unclear D gene. Trimming removed 1 base at V and 1 base at J, with 9 bases between. The CDR3 contains 15 residues. The germline CDR1 and CDR2 sequences are SEHNR and FQNEAQ (reference sequence). The CDR3 nucleotides read TGTGCCAGCAGCTTAGGGAGTTCCCGCACAGATACGCAGTATTTT. It translates to CASSLGSSRTDTQYF.

This chain uses TRBV6-5 with TRBJ2-3; 7 bases line up with TRBD1. The V and J ends lost 6 bases and 6 bases, in that order; junction bases with no gene match: 12. The germline CDR1 and CDR2 sequences are MNHEY and SVGAGI. This CDR3 spans 15 amino acids. The CDR3 sequence is CASRQQGTIVDTQYF. The CDR3 nucleotides read TGTGCCAGCAGACAACAGGGGACGATCGTGGATACGCAGTATTTT.

In the case of this clone: This sample includes further DNA sequences coding for the same CDR3. The chain couples TRBV11-2 to TRBJ2-3; 7 bases align to TRBD2. Per the germline V gene, CDR1 is SGHAT and CDR2 is FQNNGV. The junction had 0 bases not matched to a gene; V was cut back by 2 bases and J by 1 base. The CDR3 contains 14 residues. The CDR3 DNA follows: TGTGCCAGCAGCTTAACTAGCGGCACAGATACGCAGTATTTT. Translating it yields CASSLTSGTDTQYF.

The chain carries TRBV6-1 and TRBJ1-5; a weak D match, TRBD1 (5 bases). The CDR3 runs to 13 residues. Germline CDR1 is MNHNS and CDR2 is SASEGT. The V end was cut by 6 bases, the J end by 4 bases, with 10 bases between. In DNA, the CDR3 is TGTGCCAGCAGCTTAACAGGTAATCAGCCCCAGCATTTT. The encoded protein is CASSLTGNQPQHF.

This clone has only one observation. V gene TRBV6-1 combines with J gene TRBJ1-3, with D perhaps matching TRBD1 (6 bases). Trimming pared 2 bases from V and 1 base from J, leaving 15 bases between. The CDR3 is made up of 17 amino acids. Germline CDR1 is MNHNS and CDR2 is SASEGT. The CDR3 sequence: CASSEFPGQGSGNTIYF. The CDR3, as DNA: TGTGCCAGCAGTGAATTCCCGGGACAAGGTTCTGGAAACACCATATATTTT.

The chain has TRBV27 and TRBJ2-5, with 8 bases fitting TRBD1. The V and J ends lost 2 bases and 5 bases, in that order; junction bases with no gene match: 1. This CDR3 is built from 13 residues. Per germline, CDR1 MNHEY and CDR2 SMNVEV (reference sequence). CDR3: CASSLDRGETQYF. The CDR3, as DNA: TGTGCCAGCAGTTTAGACAGGGGCGAGACCCAGTACTTC.

This chain joins TRBV9 and TRBJ2-3; D is uncertain. Germline loops: CDR1 SGDLS, CDR2 YYNGEE. This CDR3 comprises 15 residues. The V and J ends lost 0 bases and 0 bases respectively, with 8 bases between them. The CDR3 protein is CASSVGPTSTDTQYF. The CDR3, as DNA: TGTGCCAGCAGCGTAGGGCCGACTAGCACAGATACGCAGTATTTT.

About this clone: Other DNA sequences within the sample encode an identical CDR3. The V and J genes are TRBV10-1 and TRBJ1-6; possibly TRBD1 for D (5 bases). Germline CDR1 is WNHNN and CDR2 is SYGVQD (reference sequence). This CDR3 is built from 12 residues. V lost 6 bases and J lost 5, with 5 bases in between. The CDR3 DNA reads as TGCGCCAGCAGCAGGGATAATTCACCCCTCCACTTT. It yields the protein CASSRDNSPLHF.

The chain couples TRBV6-6 to TRBJ1-1; D is uncertain. This CDR3 is 14 amino acids long. CDR1 MNHNY and CDR2 SVGAGI come from the germline V gene (reference sequence). The germline V and J ends were trimmed by 7 bases and 1 base, with 13 bases remaining between them. The chain's CDR3 is CASIPRVPNTEAFF. In DNA form, the CDR3 reads TGTGCCAGCATCCCAAGGGTCCCGAACACTGAAGCTTTCTTT.

J is TRBJ2-7 and V is TRBV6-6; the match to TRBD1 covers 8 bases. The junction had 7 bases not matched to a gene; V was cut back by 2 bases and J by 4 bases. The CDR3 has 15 amino acids. Germline V CDR1 and CDR2: MNHNY, SVGAGI (reference sequence). This chain's CDR3 is CASSYARTGSYEQYF. In DNA, the CDR3 is TGTGCCAGCAGTTACGCTAGGACAGGGTCGTACGAGCAGTACTTC.

This chain joins TRBV28 and TRBJ1-1, with TRBD1 identical over 7 bases. V gave up 5 bases and J gave up 2 bases; unmatched junction bases: 5. This CDR3 has 14 residues. Germline values: CDR1 MDHEN, CDR2 SYDVKM. DNA for the CDR3: TGTGCCAGCAGTGTACAGGGGATAAACACTGAAGCTTTCTTT. Its protein product is CASSVQGINTEAFF.

V usage is TRBV7-9 and J usage is TRBJ2-2; D tentatively fits TRBD1 or TRBD2 (5 bases each). CDR1 is SEHNR, CDR2 FQNEAQ, per germline (reference sequence). This CDR3 has 14 residues. V lost 5 bases and J lost 4, with 11 bases in between. The CDR3 spells CASSDRDGTGELFF. As DNA, the CDR3 is TGTGCCAGCAGCGACCGGGACGGCACCGGGGAGCTGTTTTTT.

The chain has TRBV5-6 and TRBJ2-3, with 7 nucleotides matching TRBD2. CDR1 SGHDT and CDR2 YYEEEE come from the germline V gene. Trimming at V came to 3 bases and at J to 1 base, leaving 2 bases not matched to a gene. The length of the CDR3 is 14 residues. CDR3 region: CASSWSGGTDTQYF. CDR3 bases: TGTGCCAGCAGCTGGAGCGGGGGCACAGATACGCAGTATTTT. Drawing the rest from reference TRBV5-6 and TRBJ2-3, the complete variable domain is DAGVTQSPTHLIKTRGQQVTLRCSPKSGHDTVSWYQQALGQGPQFIFQYYEEEERQRGNFPDRFSGHQFPNYSSELNVNALLLGDSALYLCASSWSGGTDTQYFGPGTRLTVL.

The gene calls are TRBV5-1 and TRBJ1-4; 8 nucleotides align to TRBD1. J was trimmed by 1 base and V by 3 bases; bases with no gene match: 5. The CDR3 contains 16 residues. Germline CDR1 is SGHRS and CDR2 is YFSETQ. For the CDR3, the DNA is TGCGCCAGCAGCTGGACAGGGAGGATAACTAATGAAAAACTGTTTTTT. It specifies CASSWTGRITNEKLFF.

The CDR3 loop reads CASSSNGGQGTEQYF. The CDR3, as DNA: TGTGCCAGCAGCTCTAATGGGGGCCAGGGGACCGAGCAGTACTTC. This chain joins TRBV28 and TRBJ2-7; TRBD1 is a possible D gene (6 bases). The CDR3 contains 15 residues. Germline CDR1 MDHEN, CDR2 SYDVKM. The germline V and J ends were trimmed by 6 bases and 6 bases, with 21 bases remaining between them. Drawing the rest from reference TRBV28 and TRBJ2-7, the complete variable domain is DVKVTQSSRYLVKRTGEKVFLECVQDMDHENMFWYRQDPGLGLRLIYFSYDVKMKEKGDIPEGYSVSREKKERFSLILESASTNQTSMYLCASSSNGGQGTEQYFGPGTRLTVT.

The chain employs TRBV6-5 and TRBJ1-3; unclear D gene. This CDR3 has 15 residues. CDR1 and CDR2 (germline): MNHEY, SVGAGI. Trimming shortened V by 4 bases and J by 0 bases, and 10 bases separated the two germline ends. CDR3 amino acids: CASSLSVLSGNTIYF. CDR3 nucleotides: TGTGCCAGCAGTTTATCCGTTCTCTCTGGAAACACCATATATTTT.

The chain is built from TRBV5-1 and TRBJ2-1, with D possibly matching TRBD2 (6 bases). The CDR3 extends over 15 amino acids. Germline CDR1 SGHRS, CDR2 YFSETQ. Trimming took off 0 bases at V and 3 bases at J, with 10 bases between the two ends. CDR3 nucleotides: TGCGCCAGCAGCTTGGTGGTAGCGGACTACAATGAGCAGTTCTTC. It translates to CASSLVVADYNEQFF.

The chain couples TRBV7-9 to TRBJ2-3, with D unresolved. CDR3 size: 14 residues. V gave up 6 bases and J gave up 0 bases, with 10 bases separating them. Germline V gives CDR1 SEHNR, CDR2 FQNEAQ (reference sequence). The CDR3 protein is CASSDPISTDTQYF. CDR3 bases: TGTGCCAGCAGTGACCCCATTAGCACAGATACGCAGTATTTT.

Worth noting for this clone: A junction boundary mismatches the germline segment, possibly from a read error. The chain recombines TRBV19 with TRBJ2-7; 8 bases match TRBD1. The germline gives CDR1 LNHDA, CDR2 SQIVND (reference sequence). CDR3 size: 14 residues. The CDR3 protein is CASSMSGGSHEQYF. The CDR3 coding sequence is TGTGCCAGTAGTATGTCAGGGGGCTCCCACGAGCAGTACTTC.

This clone was recorded only once. The J gene is TRBJ2-7, the V gene TRBV27; either TRBD1 or TRBD2 may fit D (6 bases each). V shed 4 bases and J shed 2 bases, with 21 bases lying between them. Germline assignment: CDR1 MNHEY and CDR2 SMNVEV (reference sequence). This CDR3 has 17 residues. The CDR3 DNA is TGTGCCAGCAGTTACCGGGGGCGCGGTATTGGAGCCTACGAGCAGTACTTC. It specifies CASSYRGRGIGAYEQYF.